These 26 T cell receptor beta chains were all obtained from the same sample, sequenced in a study of cytomegalovirus exposure and HLA in healthy donors. Use of 60 Vbeta and 13 Jbeta primers characterized the PCR. Sequenced by immunoSEQ multiplex PCR; TCRdb stores in-frame clones only, minus some. The sample holds about 110,000 clones. The sample consisted of PBMCs. The receptors were gathered from a man younger than 35 in good health and CMV-seronegative.

This sequence joins TRBV27 and TRBJ1-5, with D tentatively TRBD1 (6 bases). The CDR3 is 14 residues long. With 5 bases removed from V and 6 bases from J, the gap between germline ends came to 14 bases. In germline, CDR1 is MNHEY, CDR2 SMNVEV (reference sequence). CDR3: CASSTGGVSQPQHF. CDR3 bases: TGTGCCAGCAGTACGGGGGGCGTAAGTCAGCCCCAGCATTTT.

The rearrangement uses TRBV19 and TRBJ1-5, with D possibly being TRBD1 (6 bases). V was trimmed by 6 bases and J by 6 bases, leaving 15 bases between them. The germline V gene has CDR1 LNHDA and CDR2 SQIVND (reference sequence). There are 14 residues in the CDR3. This CDR3 is CASRVLGAGQPQHF. The DNA for the CDR3 is TGTGCCAGTAGAGTCTTGGGGGCCGGTCAGCCCCAGCATTTT.

The rearrangement links TRBV19 to TRBJ1-2; 8 bases agree with TRBD1. From germline, CDR1 is LNHDA and CDR2 SQIVND (reference sequence). The trim removed 5 bases at V and 4 bases at J, leaving 9 bases unmatched. The CDR3 has 15 residues. This CDR3 reads CASSPAGTGLYGYTF. The CDR3 DNA sequence: TGTGCCAGTAGTCCCGCCGGGACAGGCCTCTATGGCTACACCTTC. The entire variable domain, with the rest obtained from reference TRBV19 and TRBJ1-2, is as follows: DGGITQSPKYLFRKEGQNVTLSCEQNLNHDAMYWYRQDPGQGLRLIYYSQIVNDFQKGDIAEGYSVSREKKESFPLTVTSAQKNPTAFYLCASSPAGTGLYGYTFGSGTRLTVV.

The V call is TRBV6-6, the J call TRBJ1-1; D gene uncertain. Between the trimmed V and J ends, which lost 4 bases and 2 bases, there was a span of 11 bases. This CDR3 comprises 14 residues. Germline V gene sequence: CDR1 MNHNY, CDR2 SVGAGI (reference sequence). The CDR3 here is CASSWRADNTEAFF. In DNA, the CDR3 is TGTGCCAGCAGTTGGAGGGCAGATAACACTGAAGCTTTCTTT.

V usage is TRBV30 and J usage is TRBJ2-4; D is possibly TRBD2 (7 bases). Trimming cost V 0 bases and J 6 bases, with 15 bases left between them. Germline CDR1 and CDR2: GTSNPN and SVGIG (reference sequence). The CDR3 consists of 15 residues. The CDR3 DNA is TGTGCCTGGAGTGTACGAGGGGGGGCGGGAAACATTCAGTACTTC. Translated, it gives CAWSVRGGAGNIQYF.

This chain connects TRBV6-5 to TRBJ2-5, with no clear D. Germline V lookup: CDR1 MNHEY, CDR2 SVGAGI. V was clipped by 6 bases and J by 5 bases, with 16 bases between them. CDR3 length: 14 amino acids. The CDR3 DNA follows: TGTGCCAGCAGCCTCGGCGGTGGGTGGGAGACCCAGTACTTC. Translation gives CASSLGGGWETQYF.

The chain carries TRBV5-1 and TRBJ2-2; D possibly corresponds to TRBD2 (7 bases). CDR3 length: 16 residues. Between the trimmed V and J ends, which lost 4 bases and 2 bases, there was a span of 15 bases. CDR1 is SGHRS and CDR2 is YFSETQ in the germline V gene. This chain's CDR3 is CASSPLGGHNTGELFF. CDR3 DNA: TGCGCCAGCAGCCCCCTGGGGGGGCACAACACCGGGGAGCTGTTTTTT. The variable domain in full, completed from reference TRBV5-1 and TRBJ2-2, reads KAGVTQTPRYLIKTRGQQVTLSCSPISGHRSVSWYQQTPGQGLQFLFEYFSETQRNKGNFPGRFSGRQFSNSRSEMNVSTLELGDSALYLCASSPLGGHNTGELFFGEGSRLTVL.

The rearrangement links TRBV27 to TRBJ1-1, with 7 bases aligning to TRBD1. V gave up 3 bases and J gave up 1 base; unmatched junction bases: 2. This CDR3 is built from 14 residues. The germline gives CDR1 MNHEY, CDR2 SMNVEV (reference sequence). This chain's CDR3 is CASSFHRGNTEAFF. DNA of the CDR3: TGTGCCAGCAGTTTTCACAGGGGGAACACTGAAGCTTTCTTT.

The chain combines TRBV7-8 with TRBJ1-3, with D possibly matching TRBD1 (5 bases). This CDR3 comprises 14 residues. V was trimmed by 5 bases and J by 0 bases, leaving 8 bases between them. Germline CDR1 SGHVS, CDR2 FQNEAQ. The CDR3 protein is CASSAQGSGNTIYF. The CDR3 DNA sequence: TGTGCCAGCAGCGCTCAGGGCTCTGGAAACACCATATATTTT. The variable domain in full, with the rest retrieved from reference TRBV7-8 and TRBJ1-3, is GAGVSQSPRYKVAKRGQDVALRCDPISGHVSLFWYQQALGQGPEFLTYFQNEAQLDKSGLPSDRFFAERPEGSVSTLKIQRTQQEDSAVYLCASSAQGSGNTIYFGEGSWLTVV.

The V call is TRBV27, the J call TRBJ1-3, with a tentative D call TRBD1 (6 bases). Germline assignment: CDR1 MNHEY and CDR2 SMNVEV (reference sequence). The CDR3 is 15 amino acids. V shed 6 bases and J shed 6 bases, with 18 bases lying between them. The CDR3 bases are TGTGCCAGCAGCTTAACAGGGAATTCCGCAAACACCATATATTTT. Amino acid sequence: CASSLTGNSANTIYF.

In DNA form, the CDR3 reads TGTGCCAGCAGCGTAGGAAGCGGGAACACCGGGGAGCTGTTTTTT. Amino acid sequence: CASSVGSGNTGELFF. This rearrangement joins TRBV9 to TRBJ2-2; the D gene is possibly TRBD2 (5 bases). Germline values: CDR1 SGDLS, CDR2 YYNGEE. CDR3 length: 15 amino acids. The V gene lost 0 bases and the J gene lost 1 base, with 7 bases spanning the gap.

The CDR3 here is CASGGVPSSYNEQFF. The DNA of the CDR3 is TGTGCCAGCGGGGGCGTACCGAGCTCCTACAATGAGCAGTTCTTC. The chain combines TRBV13 with TRBJ2-1; perhaps TRBD1 as D (6 bases). The germline CDR1 and CDR2 sequences are PRHDT and FYEKMQ (reference sequence). The CDR3 contains 15 residues. V was clipped by 8 bases and J by 0 bases, with 14 bases between them.

The gene calls are TRBV29-1 and TRBJ1-2; 10 nucleotides match TRBD1. The junction had 4 bases not matched to a gene; V was cut back by 2 bases and J by 7 bases. The CDR3 is 13 amino acids. Germline V CDR1 and CDR2: SQVTM, ANQGSEA. CDR3 region: CSVETRQGAGYTF. Written as DNA, the CDR3 is TGCAGCGTTGAAACTCGACAGGGGGCTGGCTACACCTTC.

The chain recombines TRBV12-5 with TRBJ2-7; the D gene is possibly TRBD1 (6 bases). Germline V lookup: CDR1 LGHNT, CDR2 FRNRAP. V was cut by 0 bases and J by 5 bases, with 8 bases left in between. The CDR3 has 13 residues. The CDR3 bases are TGTGCTAGTGGTTTGGTCGCAGGGGACGAGCAGTACTTC. Encoded protein: CASGLVAGDEQYF.

The chain couples TRBV15 to TRBJ1-3; possibly TRBD1 for D (5 bases). Trimming removed 0 bases at V and 4 bases at J, with 10 bases between. The CDR3 has 15 amino acids. In germline, CDR1 is LNHNV, CDR2 YYDKDF (reference sequence). The DNA of the CDR3 is TGTGCCACCAGCAGAGATAAGGGGTGGGGAAACACCATATATTTT. It codes for CATSRDKGWGNTIYF.

The rearrangement joins TRBV7-8 to TRBJ1-1; D not certain. Germline V gives CDR1 SGHVS, CDR2 FQNEAQ. V gave up 5 bases and J gave up 1 base, with 14 bases separating them. CDR3 size: 15 residues. The CDR3 bases are TGTGCCAGCAGCCAAACCTCGAACAGGAACACTGAAGCTTTCTTT. It specifies CASSQTSNRNTEAFF.

This chain links TRBV5-4 with TRBJ2-7; D might be TRBD1 (5 bases). Deletions cut 5 bases from V and 0 bases from J, with 12 bases between. Germline assignment: CDR1 SGHNT and CDR2 YYREEE (reference sequence). This CDR3 has 14 residues. The CDR3: CASSPQGVSYEQYF. The CDR3 region has the DNA TGTGCCAGCAGTCCCCAGGGTGTCTCCTACGAGCAGTACTTC.

Regarding this clone: The conserved final phenylalanine or tryptophan is absent from the CDR3, which likely points to a read error. This chain uses TRBV5-1 with TRBJ1-2; the D is unclear. Germline-derived CDR1 and CDR2 are SGHRS and YFSETQ. V was pared by 0 bases and J by 1 base, with 4 bases between. The CDR3 is made up of 13 amino acids. The DNA of the CDR3 is TGCGCCAGCAGCTTGGAAGATAACTATGGCTACACCTCC. Translating it yields CASSLEDNYGYTS.

The chain couples TRBV21-1 to TRBJ2-1; the table gives TRBD2 as D, unverified against the DNA. TRBV21-1 is a recognized pseudogene. This CDR3 has 17 residues. The CDR3 spells CASSKERRGGSYNEQFF. The DNA of the CDR3 is TGTGCCAGCAGCAAAGAAAGGCGTGGAGGCTCCTACAATGAGCAGTTCTTC.

The chain couples TRBV5-1 to TRBJ2-1; the match to TRBD2 covers 13 bases. The length of the CDR3 is 18 residues. The V gene end was trimmed by 0 bases and the J gene end by 4 bases; junction bases not matched to a gene: 7. Germline CDR1 is SGHRS and CDR2 is YFSETQ. CDR3 loop: CASSLGLAGGPNYNEQFF. CDR3 in DNA: TGCGCCAGCAGCTTGGGACTAGCGGGAGGACCCAATTACAATGAGCAGTTCTTC.

J is TRBJ2-3 and V is TRBV5-4; unclear D gene. Germline loops: CDR1 SGHNT, CDR2 YYREEE (reference sequence). The CDR3 sequence is 14 residues long. Trimming removed 0 bases from V and 1 base from J, with 6 bases in between. CDR3: CASSLASGTDTQYF. CDR3 DNA: TGTGCCAGCAGCTTGGCTTCCGGCACAGATACGCAGTATTTT.

The rearrangement joins TRBV28 to TRBJ2-7, with 9 bases fitting TRBD1. J gave up 2 bases and V 5 bases, and 7 bases lay outside the gene matches. The CDR3 loop spans 15 amino acids. Germline V gives CDR1 MDHEN, CDR2 SYDVKM. The CDR3 DNA sequence: TGTGCCAGCAGTCGAAACAGACAGGGGGCCTACGAGCAGTACTTC. This sequence encodes CASSRNRQGAYEQYF.

The V gene is TRBV14, the J gene TRBJ2-3; TRBD1 matches at 8 bases. V dropped 3 bases and J dropped 7; count of bases not matched to a gene: 9. CDR3 length equals 15 residues. CDR1 and CDR2 from the germline V gene are SGHDN and FVKESK. The CDR3 DNA reads TGTGCCAGCAGCCACGGACCGGGACAGGAATATACGCAGTATTTT. Amino acid sequence: CASSHGPGQEYTQYF.

V usage is TRBV4-1 and J usage is TRBJ2-7, with D uncertain. V was trimmed by 0 bases and J by 7 bases, leaving 16 bases between them. This CDR3 contains 15 residues. Germline loops: CDR1 MGHRA, CDR2 YSYEKL. The CDR3 region is CASSQDRRALSEQYF. In nucleotides, the CDR3 is TGCGCCAGCAGCCAAGATCGGAGAGCCCTAAGTGAGCAGTACTTC.

Concerning this clone: Since no conserved phenylalanine or tryptophan closes the CDR3, a read error is the likely cause. The gene calls are TRBV6-5 and TRBJ1-6, with a tentative D call TRBD1 (5 bases). Trimming removed 2 bases from V and 6 bases from J, with 11 bases in between. The CDR3 runs 15 residues. Germline V gene sequence: CDR1 MNHEY, CDR2 SVGAGI. Here the CDR3 reads CASSYTDSRNSPLHL. CDR3 sequence (DNA): TGTGCCAGCAGTTACACCGACAGTCGTAATTCACCCCTCCACCTT.

The J gene is TRBJ2-1, the V gene TRBV10-2, with D perhaps TRBD2 (6 bases). The V end lost 5 bases, the J end lost 5 bases, and 13 bases lay between the germline ends. The germline V gene encodes CDR1 WSHSY and CDR2 SAAADI. The CDR3 consists of 14 residues. The CDR3 reads CASSLPGSHNEQFF. The CDR3 DNA reads TGCGCCAGCAGTTTACCCGGGAGCCACAATGAGCAGTTCTTC.